A selection of T cell receptor beta chains follows, all from one sample in a study of technical replicates of blood from a few donors. Sequenced by immunoSEQ multiplex PCR; TCRdb stores in-frame clones only, minus some. The repertoire includes 100,000 or so clones, over 95% of them detected once, and around 0.2% sits in the top ten. The sequenced sample consisted of T cells isolated from PBMCs. These receptors all come from a human donor in good health. Both conserved end residues are part of each CDR3. A D gene is named only where the DNA matches it firmly. Clone size, where shown, is once, few, many, or a class for clones that have expanded.

v_gene	j_gene	d_gene	len	abundance	CDR3nt	CDR3aa
TRBV9	TRBJ1-4	-	14	-	TGTGCCAGCAGCGTCGGGGTGACTAATGAAAAACTGTTTTTT	CASSVGVTNEKLFF
TRBV9	TRBJ1-1	-	11	-	TGTGCCAGCAGTCCCGACACTGAAGCTTTCTTT	CASSPDTEAFF
TRBV10-3	TRBJ2-1	-	13	-	TGTGCCATCAGTGAGGGCGGGGCATATGAGCAGTTCTTC	CAISEGGAYEQFF
TRBV27	TRBJ1-2	TRBD1	13	-	TGTGCCAGCAGTTGGGACAGGGCATCTGGCTACACCTTC	CASSWDRASGYTF
TRBV10-3	TRBJ2-3	-	17	-	TGTGCCATCAGCCCACAGACAGGCCCGCGAGGGACAGATACGCAGTATTTT	CAISPQTGPRGTDTQYF
TRBV30	TRBJ2-6	-	16	-	TGTGCCTGGAGTCAGGGGCAAATCTCTGGGGCCAACGTCCTGACTTTC	CAWSQGQISGANVLTF
TRBV28	TRBJ2-1	TRBD1	14	-	TGTGCCAGCGGGCATGAGGGGGCGCAGAATGAGCAGTTCTTC	CASGHEGAQNEQFF
TRBV7-9	TRBJ2-1	TRBD2	15	-	TGTGCCAGCAGCCCGGGACTAGCGGGAGACAATGAGCAGTTCTTC	CASSPGLAGDNEQFF
TRBV28	TRBJ2-7	-	17	-	TGTGCCAGCAGTCCGTTCCCTACGGGAATAAACTCCTACGAGCAGTACTTC	CASSPFPTGINSYEQYF
TRBV27	TRBJ2-7	TRBD2	18	-	TGTGCCAGCAGTTCGGGACTAGCGGGAGGAACTAGCTCCTACGAGCAGTACTTC	CASSSGLAGGTSSYEQYF
TRBV29-1	TRBJ2-1	-	13	-	TGCAGCGCGTATAGCGCCATCTACAATGAGCAGTTCTTC	CSAYSAIYNEQFF
TRBV11-2	TRBJ1-1	TRBD1	12	-	TGTGCCAGCAGCACCAGGGACAGCGAAGCTTTCTTT	CASSTRDSEAFF
TRBV5-4	TRBJ1-1	TRBD1	15	-	TGTGCCAGCAGCTTTGGGACAGGGGTAGGAACTGAAGCTTTCTTT	CASSFGTGVGTEAFF
TRBV19	TRBJ2-1	-	14	once	TGTGCCAGTAGTAAGCTAGACTGGAACAATGAGCAGTTCTTC	CASSKLDWNNEQFF
TRBV11-3	TRBJ2-3	TRBD2	15	-	TGTGCCAGCAGCTCCACTAGCGGGGGGGTGCATACGCAGTATTTT	CASSSTSGGVHTQYF
TRBV7-9	TRBJ1-5	TRBD1	14	-	TGTGCCAGCAGCCCCTGGGACAGGAATCAGCCCCAGCATTTT	CASSPWDRNQPQHF
TRBV2	TRBJ1-5	-	13	-	TGTGCCAGCAATTGGGAGGGGAACCAGCCCCAGCATTTT	CASNWEGNQPQHF
TRBV6-1	TRBJ2-1	TRBD2	18	-	TGTGCCAGCAGTGGGACTAGCGGGGGGGCTACATCCTACAATGAGCAGTTCTTC	CASSGTSGGATSYNEQFF
TRBV19	TRBJ1-2	TRBD1	12	-	TGTGCCAGTAAGGACAGGGACTATGGCTACACCTTC	CASKDRDYGYTF
TRBV28	TRBJ2-7	-	16	-	TGTGCCAGCAGTTTACAAAGTGGCGGAGGGGTCTACGAGCAGTACTTC	CASSLQSGGGVYEQYF
TRBV14	TRBJ1-1	-	17	-	TGTGCCAGCAGCCAAGATGATCCAAGGGGGTCCGACACTGAAGCTTTCTTT	CASSQDDPRGSDTEAFF
TRBV5-6	TRBJ2-1	TRBD1	17	-	TGTGCCAGCAGCTTGGTGGGACAGGTTCGATTATACAATGAGCAGTTCTTC	CASSLVGQVRLYNEQFF
TRBV27	TRBJ1-4	TRBD1	15	-	TGTGCCAGCAGTGTGACAGGGGCCACTAATGAAAAACTGTTTTTT	CASSVTGATNEKLFF
TRBV27	TRBJ2-7	-	14	-	TGTGCCAGCAGTTTTAGCGTCTTCGGGTACGAGCAGTACTTC	CASSFSVFGYEQYF
TRBV2	TRBJ1-6	TRBD1	14	-	TGTGCCAGCAGTGAATCACAGGGGAATTCACCCCTCCACTTT	CASSESQGNSPLHF
TRBV9	TRBJ1-1	-	14	-	TGTGCCAGCAGCGTAGCTGAGGGGAACACTGAAGCTTTCTTT	CASSVAEGNTEAFF
TRBV14	TRBJ2-1	TRBD2	18	-	TGTGCCAGCAGCGACCTTGATCTAGCGGGGGGGGCCTACAATGAGCAGTTCTTC	CASSDLDLAGGAYNEQFF
TRBV6-5	TRBJ2-1	TRBD2	15	-	TGTGCCAGTTCTCTCGGGGGGTCCCCTTGGAATGAGCAGTTCTTC	CASSLGGSPWNEQFF
TRBV6-1	TRBJ1-2	-	14	-	TGTGCCAGCAGGAGACAGTTTATTAACTATGGCTACACCTTC	CASRRQFINYGYTF
TRBV25-1	TRBJ2-7	-	11	-	TGTGCCAGCAGTGACTACTACGAGCAGTACTTC	CASSDYYEQYF
TRBV7-9	TRBJ1-1	-	13	-	TGTGCCAGCAGTGCACAGGGAAACACTGAAGCTTTCTTT	CASSAQGNTEAFF
TRBV6-5	TRBJ2-1	-	12	-	TGTGCCAGCAGTTATCAGGCGGGTGAGCAGTTCTTC	CASSYQAGEQFF
TRBV23-1	TRBJ2-5	-	12	-	TGCGCCAGCGGTTCAAAGCCAGAGACCCAGTACTTC	CASGSKPETQYF
TRBV7-9	TRBJ2-3	TRBD1	15	-	TGTGCCAGCAGCTTAGCGGACAGGGTGGGGGGAACGCAGTATTTT	CASSLADRVGGTQYF
TRBV29-1	TRBJ1-2	-	13	-	TGCAGCGTTGTGTTAGGGGGTTTGGAGGGCTACACCTTC	CSVVLGGLEGYTF
TRBV6-5	TRBJ2-7	-	13	-	TGTGCCAGCAGTTACGGACAGAGCTACGAGCAGTACTTC	CASSYGQSYEQYF
TRBV10-1	TRBJ2-2	-	19	once	TGCGCCAGCAGTGAGTCGAAGCCCTTTTGGGAGAACGACACCGGGGAGCTGTTTTTT	CASSESKPFWENDTGELFF
TRBV27	TRBJ1-4	-	17	-	TGTGCCAGCAGTCTAAGCCCCTTCTCCGCAACTAATGAAAAACTGTTTTTT	CASSLSPFSATNEKLFF
TRBV19	TRBJ2-7	TRBD2	17	-	TGCGCCAGTAGTAAAAAGGGAGCGGGAGGGAGCTCCTACGAGCAGTACTTC	CASSKKGAGGSSYEQYF
TRBV5-8	TRBJ1-5	TRBD1	17	-	TGTGCCAGCAGCCCCCCCATTGGGACAGGGGCTAATCAGCCCCAGCATTTT	CASSPPIGTGANQPQHF
TRBV28	TRBJ1-5	-	14	-	TGTGCCAGCAGTCGTGGACATTCCAATCAGCCCCAGCATTTT	CASSRGHSNQPQHF